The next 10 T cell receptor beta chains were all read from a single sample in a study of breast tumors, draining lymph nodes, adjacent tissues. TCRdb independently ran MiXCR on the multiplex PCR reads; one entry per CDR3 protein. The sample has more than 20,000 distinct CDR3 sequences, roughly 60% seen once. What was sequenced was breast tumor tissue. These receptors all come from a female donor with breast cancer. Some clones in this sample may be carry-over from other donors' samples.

Written as DNA, the CDR3 is TGTGCCAGCAGCTTATATCGGGGGGCCAACTATGGCTACACCTTC. It is translated as CASSLYRGANYGYTF. The chain is built from TRBV7-3 and TRBJ1-2; perhaps TRBD1 as D (6 bases). V was shortened by 2 bases and J by 2 bases, with 12 bases between the two germline ends. This CDR3 spans 15 amino acids. Germline V gene lookup returns CDR1 SGHTA and CDR2 FQGTGA. Looking up the rest from reference TRBV7-3 and TRBJ1-2 gives the full variable domain: GAGVSQTPSNKVTEKGKYVELRCDPISGHTALYWYRQSLGQGPEFLIYFQGTGAADDSGLPNDRFFAVRPEGSVSTLKIQRTERGDSAVYLCASSLYRGANYGYTFGSGTRLTVV.

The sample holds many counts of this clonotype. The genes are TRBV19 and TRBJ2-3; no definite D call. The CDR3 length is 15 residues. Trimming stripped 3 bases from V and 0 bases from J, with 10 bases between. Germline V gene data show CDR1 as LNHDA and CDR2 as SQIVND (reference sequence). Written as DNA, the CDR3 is TGTGCCAGTAGTATCGGACGAATGAGCACAGATACGCAGTATTTT. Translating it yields CASSIGRMSTDTQYF.

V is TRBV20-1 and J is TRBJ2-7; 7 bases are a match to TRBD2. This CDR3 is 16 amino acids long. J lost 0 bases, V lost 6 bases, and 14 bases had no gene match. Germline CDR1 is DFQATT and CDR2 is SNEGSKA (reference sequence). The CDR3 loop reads CSAAGTNGMSSYEQYF. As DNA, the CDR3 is TGCAGTGCCGCCGGGACTAACGGGATGAGCTCCTACGAGCAGTACTTC.

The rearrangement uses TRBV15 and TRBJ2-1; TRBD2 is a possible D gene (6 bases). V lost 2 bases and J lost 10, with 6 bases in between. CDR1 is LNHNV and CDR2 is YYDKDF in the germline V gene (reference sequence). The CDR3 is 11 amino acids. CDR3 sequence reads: CATSRLAEQFF. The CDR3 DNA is TGTGCCACCAGCAGACTAGCGGAGCAGTTCTTC.

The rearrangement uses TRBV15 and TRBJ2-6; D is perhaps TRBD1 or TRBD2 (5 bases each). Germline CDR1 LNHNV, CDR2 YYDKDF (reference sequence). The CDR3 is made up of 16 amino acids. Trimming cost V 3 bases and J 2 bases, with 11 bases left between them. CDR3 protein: CATSRGDGAGANVLTF. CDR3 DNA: TGTGCCACCAGCAGGGGGGATGGGGCTGGGGCCAACGTCCTGACTTTC.

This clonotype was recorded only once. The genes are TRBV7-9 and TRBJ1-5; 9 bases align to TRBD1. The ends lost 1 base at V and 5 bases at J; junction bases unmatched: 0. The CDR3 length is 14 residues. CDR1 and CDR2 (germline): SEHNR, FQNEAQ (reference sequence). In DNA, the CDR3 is TGTGCCAGCAGCTTAGGGACAGGGGATCAGCCCCAGCATTTT. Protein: CASSLGTGDQPQHF.

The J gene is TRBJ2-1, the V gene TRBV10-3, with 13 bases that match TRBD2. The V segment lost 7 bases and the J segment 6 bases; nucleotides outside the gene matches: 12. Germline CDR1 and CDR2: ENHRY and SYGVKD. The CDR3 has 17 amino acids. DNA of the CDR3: TGTGCCATCAAAGGGACTAGCGGGAATACCCGCAGCAATGAGCAGTTCTTC. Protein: CAIKGTSGNTRSNEQFF.

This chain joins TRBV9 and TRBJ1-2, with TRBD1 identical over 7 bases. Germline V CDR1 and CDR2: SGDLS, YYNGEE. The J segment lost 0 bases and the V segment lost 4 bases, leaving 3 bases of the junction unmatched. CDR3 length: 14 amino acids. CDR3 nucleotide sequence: TGTGCCAGCAGCACGGGACAGACTAACTATGGCTACACCTTC. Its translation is CASSTGQTNYGYTF.

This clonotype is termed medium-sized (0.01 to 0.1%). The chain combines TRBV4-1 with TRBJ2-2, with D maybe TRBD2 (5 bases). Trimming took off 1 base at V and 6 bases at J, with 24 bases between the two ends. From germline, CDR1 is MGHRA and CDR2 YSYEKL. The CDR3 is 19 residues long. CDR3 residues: CASSQASVWVAINAGELFF. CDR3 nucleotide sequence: TGCGCCAGCAGCCAAGCATCCGTTTGGGTAGCGATCAACGCCGGGGAGCTGTTTTTT.

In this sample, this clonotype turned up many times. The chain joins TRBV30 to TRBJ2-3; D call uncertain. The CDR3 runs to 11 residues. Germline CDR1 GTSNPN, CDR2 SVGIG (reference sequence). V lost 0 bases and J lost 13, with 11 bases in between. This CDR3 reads CAWSVGPWEYF. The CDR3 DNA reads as TGTGCCTGGAGTGTAGGGCCCTGGGAGTATTTT.